These 16 T cell receptor beta chains were all obtained from the same sample, sequenced in a study of T cell responses to AZD1222 COVID-19 vaccine. Assay used: immunoSEQ multiplex PCR; TCRdb lists only in-frame clones, some missing. Of under 150,000 clones in the sample, 80% to 95% were seen once. The input for sequencing was peripheral blood, taken on day 0 of MenACWY control vaccination. The receptors shown here come from an adult in good health.

This sequence joins TRBV5-1 and TRBJ2-1; D is ambiguous. Trimming cost V 5 bases and J 9 bases, with 9 bases left between them. The CDR3 runs to 11 residues. Germline V CDR1 and CDR2: SGHRS, YFSETQ. CDR3 sequence reads: CASRQEGEQFF. In nucleotides, the CDR3 is TGCGCCAGCAGGCAGGAAGGTGAGCAGTTCTTC.

This chain links TRBV2 with TRBJ1-2; TRBD1 aligns across 8 bases. CDR3 length: 13 amino acids. The V and J ends lost 6 bases and 5 bases, in that order; junction bases with no gene match: 5. Germline values: CDR1 SNHLY, CDR2 FYNNEI. The CDR3 protein is CASRQGVRYGYTF. The CDR3 DNA sequence: TGTGCCAGCAGACAGGGGGTGAGATATGGCTACACCTTC.

The CDR3 loop reads CASSLSPQATEAFF. The DNA of the CDR3 is TGCGCCAGCAGCCTATCACCTCAGGCGACTGAAGCTTTCTTT. The V and J genes are TRBV4-1 and TRBJ1-1; no reliable D call. V was trimmed by 4 bases and J by 5 bases, leaving 14 bases between them. CDR1 is MGHRA and CDR2 is YSYEKL in the germline V gene. The CDR3 length is 14 residues.

Note on this clone: The sample contains more than one DNA sequence encoding this CDR3. The J gene is TRBJ1-1, the V gene TRBV27; D gene uncertain. CDR1 and CDR2 (germline): MNHEY, SMNVEV (reference sequence). The CDR3 is made up of 13 amino acids. The V and J ends lost 0 bases and 3 bases respectively, with 5 bases between them. Here the CDR3 DNA reads TGTGCCAGCAGTTTATCTAGGTACACTGAAGCTTTCTTT. Residues: CASSLSRYTEAFF.

The chain joins TRBV19 to TRBJ2-5; TRBD2 is a possible D gene (6 bases). V dropped 6 bases and J dropped 4 bases, with 12 bases sitting between them. Germline V gene data show CDR1 as LNHDA and CDR2 as SQIVND (reference sequence). The CDR3 sequence is 13 residues long. The CDR3 reads CASSSGVRETQYF. For the CDR3, the DNA is TGTGCCAGTAGCTCGGGGGTGCGAGAGACCCAGTACTTC.

This chain joins TRBV18 and TRBJ2-3; TRBD2 matches at 15 bases. V shed 3 bases, J shed 1 base, and the junction held 2 bases outside the gene matches. CDR3 length: 17 amino acids. CDR1 and CDR2 from the germline V gene are KGHSH and LQKENI. This CDR3 is CASSPGLAGGGTDTQYF. DNA for the CDR3: TGTGCCAGCTCACCGGGACTAGCGGGAGGTGGCACAGATACGCAGTATTTT.

The chain combines TRBV7-9 with TRBJ1-6; 7 bases map to TRBD1. In germline, CDR1 is SEHNR, CDR2 FQNEAQ (reference sequence). Germline trimming cut 5 bases from V and 5 bases from J; bases unmatched to any gene: 3. The CDR3 is 14 amino acids. CDR3 sequence reads: CASSTGVDNSPLHF. CDR3 DNA: TGTGCCAGCAGCACAGGGGTTGATAATTCACCCCTCCACTTT.

The rearrangement links TRBV5-1 to TRBJ2-5; no definite D call. Trimming removed 7 bases at V and 3 bases at J, with 7 bases between. This CDR3 contains 11 residues. Germline values: CDR1 SGHRS, CDR2 YFSETQ. The CDR3 nucleotides are TGCGCCAGCTCGATCGAAGAGACCCAGTACTTC. It specifies CASSIEETQYF.

This clone was detected once. The chain couples TRBV7-3 to TRBJ2-3; 8 nucleotides agree with TRBD1. The CDR3 is 14 residues long. The junction had 5 bases not matched to a gene; V was cut back by 5 bases and J by 4 bases. Germline loops: CDR1 SGHTA, CDR2 FQGTGA. CDR3 amino acids: CASSVSGGADTQYF. The CDR3 DNA reads as TGTGCCAGCAGCGTGTCAGGGGGCGCAGATACGCAGTATTTT.

In DNA, the CDR3 is TGTGCCAGTAGTATGACGGGGAGGACTGAAGCTTTCTTT. Its protein product is CASSMTGRTEAFF. The chain carries TRBV19 and TRBJ1-1; D is unresolved. V was cut by 3 bases and J by 5 bases, with 10 bases left in between. Germline CDR1 reads LNHDA; CDR2 reads SQIVND (reference sequence). The length of the CDR3 is 13 residues. The full variable domain, its missing parts supplied by reference TRBV19 and TRBJ1-1, is DGGITQSPKYLFRKEGQNVTLSCEQNLNHDAMYWYRQDPGQGLRLIYYSQIVNDFQKGDIAEGYSVSREKKESFPLTVTSAQKNPTAFYLCASSMTGRTEAFFGQGTRLTVV.

The V gene is TRBV5-1, the J gene TRBJ2-6; 7 nucleotides align to TRBD2. Germline-derived CDR1 and CDR2 are SGHRS and YFSETQ. The CDR3 is 17 residues long. V shed 1 base and J 0 bases; nucleotides not matched to a gene: 4. The CDR3 coding sequence is TGCGCCAGCAGCTTGAGTAGCGGGCTCTCTGGGGCCAACGTCCTGACTTTC. Translation gives CASSLSSGLSGANVLTF.

The V gene is TRBV5-1, the J gene TRBJ2-7, with TRBD1 matching 7 bases. CDR3 length equals 13 residues. Trimming removed 6 bases from V and 5 bases from J; junction bases left unmatched: 8. Germline lookup yields CDR1 SGHRS and CDR2 YFSETQ. Written as DNA, the CDR3 is TGCGCCAGCACCGTGACAGGGACCCACGAGCAGTACTTC. Translation: CASTVTGTHEQYF.

For the CDR3, the DNA is TGTGCCAGTAGTATCGAGGTTGGCAGGGGGCAAGAGACCCAGTACTTC. This sequence encodes CASSIEVGRGQETQYF. This chain connects TRBV19 to TRBJ2-5; TRBD1 agrees at 7 bases. Germline V lookup: CDR1 LNHDA, CDR2 SQIVND (reference sequence). The CDR3 loop spans 16 amino acids. Trimming took 3 bases from V and 2 from J; bases not matched to a gene: 9.

The gene calls are TRBV30 and TRBJ1-1; D call uncertain. The CDR3 is 12 residues long. The V and J ends lost 4 bases and 10 bases respectively, with 16 bases between them. From germline, CDR1 is GTSNPN and CDR2 SVGIG (reference sequence). The DNA for the CDR3 is TGTGCCTGGAACGTTGGCTTCTTAGTAGCTTTCTTT. Protein: CAWNVGFLVAFF.

The J gene is TRBJ1-5, the V gene TRBV5-1; the D gene is possibly TRBD1 (6 bases). Deletions cut 4 bases from V and 5 bases from J, with 10 bases between. The length of the CDR3 is 13 residues. CDR1 and CDR2 from the germline V gene are SGHRS and YFSETQ. In nucleotides, the CDR3 is TGCGCCAGCAGCCCGGGACAAGATCAGCCCCAGCATTTT. Translation: CASSPGQDQPQHF.

V usage is TRBV28 and J usage is TRBJ1-4; no firm D call. Germline loops: CDR1 MDHEN, CDR2 SYDVKM. Trimming removed 1 base at V and 11 bases at J, with 17 bases between. The CDR3 contains 15 residues. Written as DNA, the CDR3 is TGTGCCAGCAGTTTATTGATGACGGAGAAATTGAAACTGTTTTTT. It translates to CASSLLMTEKLKLFF.